This T cell receptor beta chain was identified during a study of human T cells and chemical hapten exposure. TCRdb re-called the RACE reads through MiXCR, storing one row per CDR3 protein. Counted here are 90,000 to 110,000 distinct CDR3 sequences, roughly 10% occurring once; the ten biggest clones make up 2.5% to 3.5%. This CDR3 has 14 amino acids. CDR1 MGHDK and CDR2 SYGVNS come from the germline V gene. Trimming at V came to 1 base and at J to 9 bases, leaving 3 bases not matched to a gene. Time point noted: patch test 2, 6 weeks after DPC sensitization. Treatment here: therapeutic diphenylcyclopropenone sensitization with weekly scalp DPC. This clonotype came up many times.

The receptor comes from a woman in her thirties or forties with alopecia areata. Some clones in this sample may be carry-over from other donors' samples. The chain carries TRBV25-1 and TRBJ1-6; 7 bases fit TRBD1. This material consisted of whole blood, taken in connection with sensitization to the hapten diphenylcyclopropenone (DPC). The CDR3 protein is CASSEFNRGSPLHF. CDR3 coding DNA: TGTGCCAGCAGTGAATTTAACAGGGGTTCACCCCTCCACTTT.